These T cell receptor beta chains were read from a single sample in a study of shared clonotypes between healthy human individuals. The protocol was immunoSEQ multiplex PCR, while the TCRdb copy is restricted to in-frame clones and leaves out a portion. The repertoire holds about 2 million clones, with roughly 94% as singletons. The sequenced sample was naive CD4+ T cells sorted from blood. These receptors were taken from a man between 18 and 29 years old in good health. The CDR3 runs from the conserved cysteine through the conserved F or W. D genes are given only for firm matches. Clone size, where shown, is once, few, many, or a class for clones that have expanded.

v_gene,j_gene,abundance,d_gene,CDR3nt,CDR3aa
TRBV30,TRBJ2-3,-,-,TGTGCCTGGACCCTAGGTGGCCTCACAGATACGCAGTATTTT,CAWTLGGLTDTQYF
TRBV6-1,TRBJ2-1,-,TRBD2,TGTGCCAGCACCGAGTGGGAGGGCCAGGGTGAGCAGTTCTTC,CASTEWEGQGEQFF
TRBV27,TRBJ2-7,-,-,TGTGCCAGCAGTGCGCCGAGGACAGTGGGCCCCGGAGGGGAGCAGTACTTC,CASSAPRTVGPGGEQYF
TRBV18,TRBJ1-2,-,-,TGTGCCAGCTCACCATACGGGGATGGCTACACCTTC,CASSPYGDGYTF
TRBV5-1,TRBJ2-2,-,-,TGCGCCAGCCTCTCCGACGACGGGGAGCTGTTTTTT,CASLSDDGELFF
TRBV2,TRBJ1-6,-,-,TGTGCCAGCAGTGGGAAGGGAGGCAATTCACCCCTCCACTTT,CASSGKGGNSPLHF
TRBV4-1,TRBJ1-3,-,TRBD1,TGCGCCAGCAGCCAGCGGGCGGGAGGACAGGGCAACGGAAACACCATATATTTT,CASSQRAGGQGNGNTIYF
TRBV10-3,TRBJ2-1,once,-,TGTGCCATCAGTGAGGGGCTAGCAGTGAATGAGCAGTTCTTC,CAISEGLAVNEQFF
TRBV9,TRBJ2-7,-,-,TGTGCCAGCAGCGTAGGAACAGGGACCTACGAGCAGTACTTC,CASSVGTGTYEQYF
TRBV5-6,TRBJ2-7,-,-,TGTGCCAGCAGCTTGGCCGGAATTTCCTACGAGCAGTACTTC,CASSLAGISYEQYF
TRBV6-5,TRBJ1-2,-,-,TGTGCCAGCGCCCGTGTTGAGATAGGACCACCCGGCTACACCTTC,CASARVEIGPPGYTF
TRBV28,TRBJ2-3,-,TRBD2,TGTGCCAGCAGCGGACTAGCGGGGACCAGCACAGATACGCAGTATTTT,CASSGLAGTSTDTQYF
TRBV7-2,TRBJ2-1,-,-,TGTGCCAGCAGCTTAGGCATCGGGGGATACAATGAGCAGTTCTTC,CASSLGIGGYNEQFF
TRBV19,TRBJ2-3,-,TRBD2,TGTGCCAGTAGTATAGGACTAGCGGGACCAGATACGCAGTATTTT,CASSIGLAGPDTQYF
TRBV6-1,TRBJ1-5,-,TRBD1,TGTGCCAGCAGTGCGAGCCTGGACAGGGGTTCTTATAGCAATCAGCCCCAGCATTTT,CASSASLDRGSYSNQPQHF
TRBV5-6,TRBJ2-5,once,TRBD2,TGTGCCAGCAGCTCGGGGAGGGTCCAAGAGACCCAGTACTTC,CASSSGRVQETQYF
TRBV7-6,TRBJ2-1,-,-,TGTGCCAGCAGCTTAGATCGTTCCTATGAGCAGTTCTTC,CASSLDRSYEQFF
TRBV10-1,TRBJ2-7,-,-,TGCGCCAGCAGTGAGGGCGGGACGAGCTCCTACGAGCAGTACTTC,CASSEGGTSSYEQYF
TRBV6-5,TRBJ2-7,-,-,TGTGCCAGCAGCGACGTCGGGATTTCGTACGTAGTGCAGTACTTC,CASSDVGISYVVQYF
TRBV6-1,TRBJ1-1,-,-,TGTGCCAGCAGTTTAATGAGGACGCGCACTGAAGCTTTCTTT,CASSLMRTRTEAFF
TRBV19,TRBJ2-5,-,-,TGTGCCAGTAGTACGCCCGGGGACGTTATGTATAGAGAGACCCAGTACTTC,CASSTPGDVMYRETQYF
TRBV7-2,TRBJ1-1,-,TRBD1,TGTGCCAGCAGCTTTACCGGGACAGATTACACTGAAGCTTTCTTT,CASSFTGTDYTEAFF
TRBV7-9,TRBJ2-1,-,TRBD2,TGTGCCAGCAGCTCCCGGACTAGCGGGATCTACAATGAGCAGTTCTTC,CASSSRTSGIYNEQFF
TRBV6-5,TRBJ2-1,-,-,TGTGCCAGCAATCCGGGCAGGGGTCTCGATGAGCAGTTCTTC,CASNPGRGLDEQFF
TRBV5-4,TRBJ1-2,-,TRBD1,TGTGCCAGCAGCCTCGGACAGGGCCAAGCGGGCTACACCTTC,CASSLGQGQAGYTF
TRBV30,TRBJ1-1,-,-,TGTGCCTGGAGCGGATTCTCGAGTGGGCGCATGAACACTGAAGCTTTCTTT,CAWSGFSSGRMNTEAFF
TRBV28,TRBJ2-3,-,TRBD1,TGTGCCAGCAGTCGTCCGGGACAGGGCACAGATACGCAGTATTTT,CASSRPGQGTDTQYF
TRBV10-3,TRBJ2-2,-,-,TGTGCCATCAGCCCACCAACCGGGGAGCTGTTTTTT,CAISPPTGELFF
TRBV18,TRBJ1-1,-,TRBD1,TGTGCCAGCCGACCGGGACAGGGATATGAAGCTTTCTTT,CASRPGQGYEAFF
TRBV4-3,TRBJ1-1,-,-,TGCGCCAGCAGCCAAGATGGAGGGGGACTGAACACTGAAGCTTTCTTT,CASSQDGGGLNTEAFF
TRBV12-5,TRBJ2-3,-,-,TGTGCTAGTGGTTTGGGTCCAGGGGCGGATACGCAGTATTTT,CASGLGPGADTQYF
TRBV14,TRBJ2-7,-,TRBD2,TGTGCCAGCAGCCTCCGACCCAGCGGGAGTTACGAGCAGTACTTC,CASSLRPSGSYEQYF
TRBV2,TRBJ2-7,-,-,TGTGCCAGCAAGCGTGGGGGGATCTACGAGCAGTACTTC,CASKRGGIYEQYF
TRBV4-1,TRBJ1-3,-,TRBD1,TGCGCCAGCAGCCAAGATGAACAGGGGTATTTTGGAAACACCATATATTTT,CASSQDEQGYFGNTIYF
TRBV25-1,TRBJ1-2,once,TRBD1,TGTGCCAGTAGAGGGACAGGTTATTATGGCTACACCTTC,CASRGTGYYGYTF
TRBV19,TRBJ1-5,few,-,TGTGCCAGTAGTATAGTTGGGGTCATTAGCAATCAGCCCCAGCATTTT,CASSIVGVISNQPQHF
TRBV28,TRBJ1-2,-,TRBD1,TGTGCCAGCAGGGGACAGCTCGGGTATGGCTACACCTTC,CASRGQLGYGYTF
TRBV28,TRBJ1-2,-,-,TGTGCCAGCGGGACGGCTCCCTACACCTTC,CASGTAPYTF